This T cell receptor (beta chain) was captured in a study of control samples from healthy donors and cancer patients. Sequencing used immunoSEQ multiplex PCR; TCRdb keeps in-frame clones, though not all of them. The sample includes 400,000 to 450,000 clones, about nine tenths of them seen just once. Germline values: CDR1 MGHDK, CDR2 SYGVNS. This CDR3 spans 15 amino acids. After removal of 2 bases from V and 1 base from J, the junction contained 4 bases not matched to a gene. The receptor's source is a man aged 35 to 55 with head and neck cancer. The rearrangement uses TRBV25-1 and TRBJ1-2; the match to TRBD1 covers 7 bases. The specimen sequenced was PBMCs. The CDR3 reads CASSERDRINYGYTF. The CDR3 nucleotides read TGTGCCAGCAGTGAAAGGGACAGAATTAACTATGGCTACACCTTC.